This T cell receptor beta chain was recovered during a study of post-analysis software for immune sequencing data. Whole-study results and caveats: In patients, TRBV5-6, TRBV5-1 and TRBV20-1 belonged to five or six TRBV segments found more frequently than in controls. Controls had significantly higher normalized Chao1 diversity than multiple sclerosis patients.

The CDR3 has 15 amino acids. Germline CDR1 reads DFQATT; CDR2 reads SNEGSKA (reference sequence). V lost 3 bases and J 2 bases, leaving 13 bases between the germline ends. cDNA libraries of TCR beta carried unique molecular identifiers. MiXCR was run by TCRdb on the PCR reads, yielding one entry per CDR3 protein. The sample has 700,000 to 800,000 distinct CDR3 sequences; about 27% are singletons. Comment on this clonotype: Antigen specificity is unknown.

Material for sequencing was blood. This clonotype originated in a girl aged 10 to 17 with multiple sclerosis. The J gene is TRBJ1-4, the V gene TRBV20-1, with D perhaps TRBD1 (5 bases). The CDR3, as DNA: TGCAGTGCTAGCGCAGGGTTTGGGACTAATGAAAAACTGTTTTTT. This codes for CSASAGFGTNEKLFF.